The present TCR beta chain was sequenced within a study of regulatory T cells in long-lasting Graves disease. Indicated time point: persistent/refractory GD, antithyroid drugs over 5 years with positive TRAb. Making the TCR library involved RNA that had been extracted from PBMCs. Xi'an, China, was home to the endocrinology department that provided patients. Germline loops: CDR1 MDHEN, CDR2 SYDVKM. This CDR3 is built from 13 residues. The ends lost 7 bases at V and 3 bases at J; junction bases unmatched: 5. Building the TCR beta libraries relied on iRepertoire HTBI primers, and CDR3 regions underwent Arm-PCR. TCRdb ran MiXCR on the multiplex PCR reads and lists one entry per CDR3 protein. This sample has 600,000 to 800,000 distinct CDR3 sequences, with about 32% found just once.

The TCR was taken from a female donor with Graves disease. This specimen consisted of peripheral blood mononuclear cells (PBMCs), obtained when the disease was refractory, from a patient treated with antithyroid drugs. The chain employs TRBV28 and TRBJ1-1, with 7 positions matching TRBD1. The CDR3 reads CASKGQRYTEAFF. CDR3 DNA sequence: TGTGCCAGCAAGGGACAGAGATACACTGAAGCTTTCTTT.